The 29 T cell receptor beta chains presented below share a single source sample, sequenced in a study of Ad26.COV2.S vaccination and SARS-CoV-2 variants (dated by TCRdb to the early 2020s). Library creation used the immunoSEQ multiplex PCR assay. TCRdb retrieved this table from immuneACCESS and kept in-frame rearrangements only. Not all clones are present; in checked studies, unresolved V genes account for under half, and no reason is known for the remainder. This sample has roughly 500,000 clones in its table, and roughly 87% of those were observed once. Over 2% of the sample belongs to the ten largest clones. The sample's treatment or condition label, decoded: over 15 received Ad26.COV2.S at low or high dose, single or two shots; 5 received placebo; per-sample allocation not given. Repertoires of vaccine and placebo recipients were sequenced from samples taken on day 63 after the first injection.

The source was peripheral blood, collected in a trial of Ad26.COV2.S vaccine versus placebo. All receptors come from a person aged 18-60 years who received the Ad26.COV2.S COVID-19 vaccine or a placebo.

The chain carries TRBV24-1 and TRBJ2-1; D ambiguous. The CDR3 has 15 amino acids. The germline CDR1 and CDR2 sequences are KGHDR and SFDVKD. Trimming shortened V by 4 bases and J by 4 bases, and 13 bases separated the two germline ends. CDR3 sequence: CATSDRTRSYNEQFF. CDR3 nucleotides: TGTGCCACCAGTGACCGAACCAGGTCGTACAATGAGCAGTTCTTC.

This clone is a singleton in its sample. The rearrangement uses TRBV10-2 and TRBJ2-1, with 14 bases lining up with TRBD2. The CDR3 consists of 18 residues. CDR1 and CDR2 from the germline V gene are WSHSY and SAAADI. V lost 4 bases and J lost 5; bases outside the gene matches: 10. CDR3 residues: CASSAMSRGLAGDNEQFF. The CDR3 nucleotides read TGCGCCAGCAGTGCTATGAGCCGGGGACTAGCGGGAGACAATGAGCAGTTCTTC.

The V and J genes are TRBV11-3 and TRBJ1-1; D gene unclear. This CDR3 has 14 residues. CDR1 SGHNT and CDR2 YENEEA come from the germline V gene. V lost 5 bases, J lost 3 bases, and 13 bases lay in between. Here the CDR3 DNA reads TGTGCCAGCAGCCCCCGGGGTAGGTACACTGAAGCTTTCTTT. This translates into CASSPRGRYTEAFF.

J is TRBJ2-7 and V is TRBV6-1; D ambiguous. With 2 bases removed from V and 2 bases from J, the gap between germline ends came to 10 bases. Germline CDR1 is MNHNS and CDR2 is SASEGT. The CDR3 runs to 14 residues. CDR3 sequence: CASSERVGTYEQYV. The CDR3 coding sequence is TGTGCCAGCAGTGAAAGGGTTGGGACCTACGAGCAGTACGTC.

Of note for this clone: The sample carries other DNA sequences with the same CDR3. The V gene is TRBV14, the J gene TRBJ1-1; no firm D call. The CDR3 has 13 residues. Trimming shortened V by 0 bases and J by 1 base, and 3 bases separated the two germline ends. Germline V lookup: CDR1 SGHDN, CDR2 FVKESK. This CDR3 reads CASSQDQNTEAFF. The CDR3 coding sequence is TGTGCCAGCAGCCAAGACCAGAACACTGAAGCTTTCTTT.

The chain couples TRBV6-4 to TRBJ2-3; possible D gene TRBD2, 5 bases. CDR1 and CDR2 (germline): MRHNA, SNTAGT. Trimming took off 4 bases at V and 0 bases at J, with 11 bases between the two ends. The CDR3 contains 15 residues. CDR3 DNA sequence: TGTGCCAGCAGTGGTAGCGCAACTAGCACAGATACGCAGTATTTT. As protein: CASSGSATSTDTQYF.

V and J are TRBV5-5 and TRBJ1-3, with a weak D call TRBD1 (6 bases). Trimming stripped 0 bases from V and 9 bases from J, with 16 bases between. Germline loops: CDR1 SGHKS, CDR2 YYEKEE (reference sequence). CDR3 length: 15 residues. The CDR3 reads CASSLGGRVVGTIYF. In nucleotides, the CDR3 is TGTGCCAGCAGCTTGGGGGGGCGCGTGGTTGGCACCATATATTTT.

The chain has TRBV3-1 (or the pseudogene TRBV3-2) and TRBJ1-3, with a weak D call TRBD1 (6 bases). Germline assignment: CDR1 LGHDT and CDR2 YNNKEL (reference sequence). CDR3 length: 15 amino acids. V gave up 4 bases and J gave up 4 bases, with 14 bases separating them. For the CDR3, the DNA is TGTGCCAGCAGCCCCGCGGGGGCAGGGGGAAACACCATATATTTT. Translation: CASSPAGAGGNTIYF.

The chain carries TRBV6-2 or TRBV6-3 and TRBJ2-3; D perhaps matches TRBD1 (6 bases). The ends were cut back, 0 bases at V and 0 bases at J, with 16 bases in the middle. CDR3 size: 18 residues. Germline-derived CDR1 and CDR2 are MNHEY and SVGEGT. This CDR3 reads CASSYSKSWGLSTDTQYF. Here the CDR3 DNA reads TGTGCCAGCAGTTACTCGAAATCCTGGGGGCTCAGCACAGATACGCAGTATTTT.

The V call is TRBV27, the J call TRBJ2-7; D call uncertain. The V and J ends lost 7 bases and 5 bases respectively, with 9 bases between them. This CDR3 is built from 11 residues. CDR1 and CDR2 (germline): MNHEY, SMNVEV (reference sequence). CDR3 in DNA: TGTGCCAGCACATCTGGCAACGAGCAGTACTTC. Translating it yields CASTSGNEQYF.

This CDR3 is CATSGPFQTYGYTF. The CDR3 DNA follows: TGTGCCACCAGTGGCCCATTCCAAACCTATGGCTACACCTTC. This rearrangement joins TRBV24-1 to TRBJ1-2, with no clear D. Trimming left V 5 bases short and J 4 bases short, with 13 bases between. This CDR3 is 14 amino acids long. Germline CDR1 is KGHDR and CDR2 is SFDVKD.

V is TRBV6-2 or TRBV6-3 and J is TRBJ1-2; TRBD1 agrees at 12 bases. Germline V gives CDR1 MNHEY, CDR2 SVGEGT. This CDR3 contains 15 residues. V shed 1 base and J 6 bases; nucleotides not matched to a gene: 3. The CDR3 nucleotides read TGTGCCAGCAGTTACTGGGACAGGGGGCGCAATGGCTACACCTTC. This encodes CASSYWDRGRNGYTF.

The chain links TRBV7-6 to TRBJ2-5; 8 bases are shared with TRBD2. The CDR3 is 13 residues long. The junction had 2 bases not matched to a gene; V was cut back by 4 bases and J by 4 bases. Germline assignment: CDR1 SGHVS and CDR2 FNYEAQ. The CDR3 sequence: CASSWGLGETQYF. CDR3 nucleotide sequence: TGTGCCAGCAGCTGGGGACTAGGAGAGACCCAGTACTTC.

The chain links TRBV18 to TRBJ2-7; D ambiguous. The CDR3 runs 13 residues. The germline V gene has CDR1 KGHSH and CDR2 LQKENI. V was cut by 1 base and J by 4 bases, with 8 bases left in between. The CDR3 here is CASSPQAAYEQYV. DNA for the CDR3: TGTGCCAGCTCACCACAGGCAGCTTACGAGCAGTACGTC.

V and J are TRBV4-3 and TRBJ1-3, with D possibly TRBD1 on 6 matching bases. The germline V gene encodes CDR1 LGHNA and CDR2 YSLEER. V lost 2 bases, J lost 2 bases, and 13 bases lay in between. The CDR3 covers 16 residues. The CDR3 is CASSQQQGDAGNTIYF. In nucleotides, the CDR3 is TGCGCCAGCAGCCAACAACAGGGTGACGCTGGAAACACCATATATTTT.

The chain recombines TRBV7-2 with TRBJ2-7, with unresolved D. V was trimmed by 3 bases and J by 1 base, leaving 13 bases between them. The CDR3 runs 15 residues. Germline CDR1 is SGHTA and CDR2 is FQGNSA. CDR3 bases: TGTGCCAGCAGCTTTCACCGCAGAAAATCCTACGAGCAGTACGTC. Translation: CASSFHRRKSYEQYV.

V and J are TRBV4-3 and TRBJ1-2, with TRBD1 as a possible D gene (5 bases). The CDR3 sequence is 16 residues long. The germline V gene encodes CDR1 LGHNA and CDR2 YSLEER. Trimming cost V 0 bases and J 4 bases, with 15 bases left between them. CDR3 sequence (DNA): TGCGCCAGCAGCCAAGACTTCGTTGGGGGAGCCTATGGCTACACCTTC. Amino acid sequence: CASSQDFVGGAYGYTF.

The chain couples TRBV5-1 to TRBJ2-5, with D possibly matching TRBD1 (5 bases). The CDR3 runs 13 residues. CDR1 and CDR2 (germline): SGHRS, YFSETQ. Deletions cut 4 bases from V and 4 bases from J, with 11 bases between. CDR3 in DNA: TGCGCCAGCAGCAACCAGGGCGGAGAGACCCAGTACTTC. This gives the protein CASSNQGGETQYF.

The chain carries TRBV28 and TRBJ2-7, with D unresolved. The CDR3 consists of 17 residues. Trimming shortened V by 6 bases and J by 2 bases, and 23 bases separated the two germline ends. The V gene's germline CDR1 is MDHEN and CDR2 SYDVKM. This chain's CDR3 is CASSPLESFPGPYEQYF. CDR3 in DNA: TGTGCCAGCAGCCCACTGGAGAGTTTTCCTGGTCCCTACGAGCAGTACTTC.

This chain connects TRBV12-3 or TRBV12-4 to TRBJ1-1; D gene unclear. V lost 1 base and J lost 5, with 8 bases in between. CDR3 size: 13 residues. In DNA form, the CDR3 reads TGTGCCAGCAGTTTAGAGGTTGAGACTGAAGCTTTCTTT. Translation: CASSLEVETEAFF.

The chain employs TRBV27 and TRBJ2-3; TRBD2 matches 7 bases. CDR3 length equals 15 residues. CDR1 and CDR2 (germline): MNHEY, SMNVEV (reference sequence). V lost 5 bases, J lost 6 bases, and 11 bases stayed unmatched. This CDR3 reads CASSLGGSFWDTQYF. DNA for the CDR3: TGTGCCAGCAGTCTGGGGGGGTCCTTCTGGGATACGCAGTATTTT.

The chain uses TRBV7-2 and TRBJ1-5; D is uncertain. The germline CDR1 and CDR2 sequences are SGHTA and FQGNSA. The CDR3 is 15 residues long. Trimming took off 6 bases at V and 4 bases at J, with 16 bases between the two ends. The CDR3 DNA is TGTGCCAGCAGTTCTTCCTCGGGTGGGAATCAGCCCCAGCATTTT. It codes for CASSSSSGGNQPQHF.

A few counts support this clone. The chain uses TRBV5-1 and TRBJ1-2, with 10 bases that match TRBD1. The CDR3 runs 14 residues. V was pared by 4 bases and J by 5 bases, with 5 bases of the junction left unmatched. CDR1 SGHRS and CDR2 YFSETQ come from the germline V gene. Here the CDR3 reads CASSEPDRGYGYTF. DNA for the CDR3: TGCGCCAGCAGCGAACCGGACAGGGGGTATGGCTACACCTTC.

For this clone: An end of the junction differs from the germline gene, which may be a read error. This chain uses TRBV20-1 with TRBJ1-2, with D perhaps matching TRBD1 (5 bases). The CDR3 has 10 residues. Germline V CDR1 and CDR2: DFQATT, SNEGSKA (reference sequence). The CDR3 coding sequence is TGCAGTGCCCCCGGGGGTCTCCCCCTCTTC. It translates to CSAPGGLPLF.

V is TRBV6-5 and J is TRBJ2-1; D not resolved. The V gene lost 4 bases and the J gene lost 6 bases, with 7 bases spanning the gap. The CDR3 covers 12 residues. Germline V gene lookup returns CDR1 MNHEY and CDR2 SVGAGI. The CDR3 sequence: CASSSLANEQFF. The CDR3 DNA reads TGTGCCAGCAGTTCGTTAGCCAATGAGCAGTTCTTC.

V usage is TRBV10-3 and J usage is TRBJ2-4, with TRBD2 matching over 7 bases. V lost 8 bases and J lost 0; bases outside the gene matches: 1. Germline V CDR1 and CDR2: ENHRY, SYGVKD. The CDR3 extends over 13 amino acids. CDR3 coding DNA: TGTGCCATCGGGGGGGTAGCCAAAAACATTCAGTACTTC. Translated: CAIGGVAKNIQYF.

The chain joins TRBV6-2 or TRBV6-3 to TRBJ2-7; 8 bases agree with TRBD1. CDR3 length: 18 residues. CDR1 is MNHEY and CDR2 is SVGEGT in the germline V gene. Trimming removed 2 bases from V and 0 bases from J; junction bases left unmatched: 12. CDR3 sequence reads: CASSYASYRTGPSYEQYF. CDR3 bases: TGTGCCAGCAGTTACGCCTCCTACAGGACAGGGCCCTCCTACGAGCAGTACTTC.

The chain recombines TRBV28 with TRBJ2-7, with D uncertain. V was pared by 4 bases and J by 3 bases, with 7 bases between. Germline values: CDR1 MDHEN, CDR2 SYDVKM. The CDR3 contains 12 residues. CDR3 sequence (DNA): TGTGCCAGCAGTTGGGGTTTCTACGAGCAGTACTTC. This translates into CASSWGFYEQYF.

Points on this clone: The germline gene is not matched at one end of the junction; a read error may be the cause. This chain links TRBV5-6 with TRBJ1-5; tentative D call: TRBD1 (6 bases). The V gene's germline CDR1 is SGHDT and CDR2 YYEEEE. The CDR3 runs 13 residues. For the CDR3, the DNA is TGTGCCAGCACCTTGGGGGGCTTAAGGGTCGTGCATTTT. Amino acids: CASTLGGLRVVHF.